The 22 T cell receptor beta chains below all came from one sample that was sequenced in a study of vaccination and CD4 T cells after COVID-19. Cultured CD4+ T-cell DNA underwent Oncomine TCR Beta short-read sequencing. TCRdb re-called the PCR reads with MiXCR, one entry per CDR3 protein. This repertoire shows some 2,500 distinct CDR3 sequences, about 26% found once; its top ten account for 20% to 30%. Indicated treatment: roughly 11-day PBMC culture with coronavirus spike peptide pools or control peptides (ViraFEST assay). Which antigens these TCRs recognize remains unknown. Specimen: CD4+ T cells from blood, cultured in vitro. These receptors all come from a human donor who had recovered from COVID-19.

This clonotype showed up just a few times. The chain has TRBV20-1 and TRBJ1-6, with D hard to call. The CDR3 contains 13 residues. Germline assignment: CDR1 DFQATT and CDR2 SNEGSKA (reference sequence). Trimming took 5 bases from V and 7 from J, leaving 12 bases between them. The CDR3 here is CSASDGPNSPLHF. As DNA, the CDR3 is TGCAGTGCTTCAGACGGTCCAAATTCACCCCTCCACTTT.

V is TRBV30 and J is TRBJ1-2, with a tentative D call TRBD1 (6 bases). Trimming took 1 base from V and 7 from J, leaving 13 bases between them. The germline gives CDR1 GTSNPN, CDR2 SVGIG (reference sequence). This CDR3 region has 13 residues. CDR3 DNA: TGTGCCTGGAGTGGGGGACATAATTCTGGCTACACCTTC. Protein product: CAWSGGHNSGYTF.

This clonotype was seen a few times. The rearrangement uses TRBV4-3 and TRBJ2-3; D unresolved. In germline, CDR1 is LGHNA, CDR2 YSLEER. Trimming stripped 8 bases from V and 2 bases from J, with 17 bases between. The CDR3 covers 15 residues. The CDR3 DNA is TGCGCCAGCTCGCCCGGGTTCGTTATCACAGATACGCAGTATTTT. This sequence encodes CASSPGFVITDTQYF.

This clonotype was counted between two and nine times. The genes are TRBV27 and TRBJ2-7, with 8 bases matching TRBD1. Germline V CDR1 and CDR2: MNHEY, SMNVEV (reference sequence). The junction had 11 bases not matched to a gene; V was cut back by 6 bases and J by 7 bases. CDR3 size: 14 residues. The DNA of the CDR3 is TGTGCCAGCAGGTCAGACAGGGGAAGCGGGGAGCAGTACTTC. It yields the protein CASRSDRGSGEQYF.

This clonotype came up a few times. The chain has TRBV20-1 and TRBJ2-1, with D maybe TRBD2 (6 bases). Germline V gene sequence: CDR1 DFQATT, CDR2 SNEGSKA (reference sequence). This CDR3 has 13 amino acids. V was trimmed by 3 bases and J by 1 base, leaving 7 bases between them. CDR3 in amino acids: CSASGGSYNEQFF. The DNA for the CDR3 is TGCAGTGCTAGCGGGGGTTCCTACAATGAGCAGTTCTTC.

CDR3 region: CATSMRGAQPQHF. The DNA for the CDR3 is TGTGCCACCAGCATGAGGGGGGCTCAGCCCCAGCATTTT. The rearrangement uses TRBV15 and TRBJ1-5, with D possibly matching TRBD1 (6 bases). The V gene lost 4 bases and the J gene lost 6 bases, with 10 bases spanning the gap. The CDR3 has 13 residues. The V gene's germline CDR1 is LNHNV and CDR2 YYDKDF (reference sequence).

The chain recombines TRBV21-1 with TRBJ2-3. TRBV21-1 is recorded as a pseudogene. There are 12 residues in the CDR3. The chain's CDR3 is CASSKSTDTQYF. Written as DNA, the CDR3 is TGTGCCAGCAGCAAAAGCACAGATACGCAGTATTTT.

This clonotype was observed a handful of times. The chain uses TRBV6-5 and TRBJ2-7, with 7 bases matching TRBD1. Per the germline V gene, CDR1 is MNHEY and CDR2 is SVGAGI. The J segment lost 8 bases and the V segment lost 0 bases, leaving 13 bases of the junction unmatched. The CDR3 is 16 amino acids. The CDR3 bases are TGTGCCAGCAGTTACTCGACGACCGGGACAGCTTTCAAGCAGTACTTC. Translation gives CASSYSTTGTAFKQYF.

J is TRBJ1-5 and V is TRBV20-1; D is ambiguous. CDR1 is DFQATT and CDR2 is SNEGSKA in the germline V gene (reference sequence). The ends were cut back, 3 bases at V and 3 bases at J, with 9 bases in the middle. The CDR3 is 13 residues long. CDR3 loop: CSARSDLNQPQHF. CDR3 sequence (DNA): TGCAGTGCTAGGTCTGACCTCAATCAGCCCCAGCATTTT.

This clonotype was counted only a few times. This sequence joins TRBV7-3 and TRBJ2-1; D perhaps matches TRBD1 (6 bases). Deletions cut 5 bases from V and 6 bases from J, with 11 bases between. CDR1 is SGHTA and CDR2 is FQGTGA in the germline V gene. CDR3 size: 13 residues. DNA of the CDR3: TGTGCCAGCAGCCCAGGGACATCCAATGAGCAGTTCTTC. This encodes CASSPGTSNEQFF.

The chain has TRBV9 and TRBJ2-5; 9 bases match TRBD2. The V segment lost 0 bases and the J segment 3 bases; nucleotides outside the gene matches: 3. Germline CDR1 SGDLS, CDR2 YYNGEE. The CDR3 contains 15 residues. Written as DNA, the CDR3 is TGTGCCAGCAGCGTAGCTCCTAGCGGGGAAGAGACCCAGTACTTC. Translation: CASSVAPSGEETQYF.

By proportion, this clonotype is large. This CDR3 is CASSSLWPPNTGELFF. CDR3 bases: TGCGCCAGCAGCTCCCTGTGGCCTCCGAACACCGGGGAGCTGTTTTTT. This sequence joins TRBV4-1 and TRBJ2-2; no clear D gene. Trimming took off 5 bases at V and 0 bases at J, with 13 bases between the two ends. The length of the CDR3 is 16 residues. CDR1 is MGHRA, CDR2 YSYEKL, per germline.

In its sample, this clonotype is medium-sized. The chain combines TRBV6-1 with TRBJ1-6, with D possibly being TRBD1 (5 bases). CDR1 is MNHNS and CDR2 is SASEGT in the germline V gene. The CDR3 consists of 15 residues. V lost 3 bases and J lost 11, with 17 bases in between. The CDR3 reads CASSEQTKGTTPLHF. The CDR3 DNA reads as TGTGCCAGCAGTGAGCAGACAAAAGGGACGACACCCCTCCACTTT.

The chain carries TRBV27 and TRBJ2-7, with D maybe TRBD2 (7 bases). The germline CDR1 and CDR2 sequences are MNHEY and SMNVEV (reference sequence). This CDR3 is 15 amino acids long. V gave up 2 bases and J gave up 3 bases, with 14 bases separating them. The CDR3 reads CASSLTGGAGYEQYF. In DNA, the CDR3 is TGTGCCAGCAGTTTAACGGGGGGCGCGGGCTACGAGCAGTACTTC.

This clonotype was seen a few times. The V gene is TRBV11-3, the J gene TRBJ1-2, with TRBD1 matching 9 bases. Unmatched junction bases numbered 9, after V lost 3 bases and J lost 7 bases. The CDR3 consists of 15 residues. Germline CDR1 reads SGHNT; CDR2 reads YENEEA. CDR3 region: CASSFRGGTGSGYTF. The CDR3 DNA reads as TGTGCCAGCAGCTTTAGAGGTGGGACAGGGTCTGGCTACACCTTC.

This clonotype was observed a few times. The V gene is TRBV5-1, the J gene TRBJ1-1; D is possibly TRBD1 (5 bases). Germline values: CDR1 SGHRS, CDR2 YFSETQ. V dropped 0 bases and J dropped 4 bases, with 13 bases sitting between them. The CDR3 runs to 15 residues. The CDR3 here is CASSLVQGLRTEAFF. CDR3 nucleotides: TGCGCCAGCAGCTTGGTCCAGGGTCTCCGCACTGAAGCTTTCTTT.

This clonotype was seen more than once but under ten times. V gene TRBV6-2 or TRBV6-3 combines with J gene TRBJ2-7; TRBD2 agrees at 11 bases. There are 14 residues in the CDR3. The germline V gene encodes CDR1 MNHEY and CDR2 SVGEGT. The V segment lost 6 bases and the J segment 4 bases; nucleotides outside the gene matches: 5. CDR3 in amino acids: CASRSSGRGYEQYF. CDR3 coding DNA: TGTGCCAGCAGGAGTAGCGGGAGGGGTTACGAGCAGTACTTC.

The chain has TRBV14 and TRBJ2-7; 9 bases align to TRBD2. CDR3 size: 16 residues. Trimming removed 0 bases from V and 7 bases from J; junction bases left unmatched: 10. The V gene's germline CDR1 is SGHDN and CDR2 FVKESK. In nucleotides, the CDR3 is TGTGCCAGCAGCCAAGAAGTGGGGACTAGCAGATTAGAGCAGTACTTC. Translation gives CASSQEVGTSRLEQYF.

This clonotype was detected only a few times. This chain connects TRBV5-4 to TRBJ1-6, with D possibly matching TRBD1 (5 bases). Deletions cut 0 bases from V and 0 bases from J, with 10 bases between. Per the germline V gene, CDR1 is SGHNT and CDR2 is YYREEE (reference sequence). The CDR3 runs to 17 residues. CDR3 loop: CASSLGGGSSYNSPLHF. The CDR3, as DNA: TGTGCCAGCAGCTTGGGGGGGGGTAGCTCCTATAATTCACCCCTCCACTTT.

In its sample, this clonotype was seen a few times. The V and J genes are TRBV20-1 and TRBJ1-1; 8 bases fit TRBD1. With 3 bases clipped from V and 5 bases from J, the junction kept 11 bases outside the gene matches. The CDR3 has 15 residues. CDR1 is DFQATT and CDR2 is SNEGSKA in the germline V gene (reference sequence). The CDR3 reads CSASSVQGAITEAFF. In nucleotides, the CDR3 is TGCAGTGCTAGTTCCGTCCAGGGGGCAATAACTGAAGCTTTCTTT.

This clonotype was detected a few times. The V and J genes are TRBV2 and TRBJ2-5; perhaps TRBD1 as D (6 bases). The CDR3 totals 14 residues. CDR1 is SNHLY and CDR2 is FYNNEI in the germline V gene. Trimming took off 4 bases at V and 1 base at J, with 10 bases between the two ends. Here the CDR3 DNA reads TGTGCCAGCAGTGTGGACAGAGTCCAAGAGACCCAGTACTTC. This codes for CASSVDRVQETQYF.

This chain connects TRBV12-3 or TRBV12-4 to TRBJ1-5; no clear D. Trimming removed 4 bases from V and 7 bases from J, with 14 bases in between. The CDR3 loop spans 14 amino acids. In DNA, the CDR3 is TGTGCCAGCAGTTCATCAGGTATGCTCCAGCCCCAGCATTTT. It codes for CASSSSGMLQPQHF.